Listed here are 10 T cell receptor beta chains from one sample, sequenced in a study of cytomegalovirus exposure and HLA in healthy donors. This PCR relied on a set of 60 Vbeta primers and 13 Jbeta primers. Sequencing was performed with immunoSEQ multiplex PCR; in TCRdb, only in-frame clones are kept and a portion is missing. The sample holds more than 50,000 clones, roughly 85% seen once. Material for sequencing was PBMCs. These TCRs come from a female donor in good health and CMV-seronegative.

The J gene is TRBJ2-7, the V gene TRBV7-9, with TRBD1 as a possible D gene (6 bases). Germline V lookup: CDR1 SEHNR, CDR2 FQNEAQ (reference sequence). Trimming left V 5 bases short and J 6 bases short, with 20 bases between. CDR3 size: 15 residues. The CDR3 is CASSPPSRGHLEQYF. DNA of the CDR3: TGTGCCAGCAGCCCCCCTTCCCGGGGACACCTCGAGCAGTACTTC.

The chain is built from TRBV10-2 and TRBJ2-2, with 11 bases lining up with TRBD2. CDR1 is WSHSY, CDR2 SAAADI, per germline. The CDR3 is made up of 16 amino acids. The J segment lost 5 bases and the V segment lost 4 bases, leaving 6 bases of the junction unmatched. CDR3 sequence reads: CASSGPSGGWTGELFF. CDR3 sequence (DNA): TGCGCCAGCAGTGGCCCTAGCGGGGGGTGGACCGGGGAGCTGTTTTTT.

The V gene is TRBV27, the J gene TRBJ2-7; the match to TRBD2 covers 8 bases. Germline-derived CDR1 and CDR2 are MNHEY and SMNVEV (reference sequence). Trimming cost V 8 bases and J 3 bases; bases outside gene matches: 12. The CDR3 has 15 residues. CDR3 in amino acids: CASGSPTREVYEQYF. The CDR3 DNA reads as TGTGCCAGCGGCTCCCCTACGCGGGAGGTCTACGAGCAGTACTTC.

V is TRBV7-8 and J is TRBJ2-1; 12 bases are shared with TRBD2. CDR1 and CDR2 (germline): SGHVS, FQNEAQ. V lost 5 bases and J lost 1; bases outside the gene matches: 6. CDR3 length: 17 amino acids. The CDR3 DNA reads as TGTGCCAGCAGCCTTCGACTAGCGGGGGCTTCCTACAATGAGCAGTTCTTC. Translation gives CASSLRLAGASYNEQFF.

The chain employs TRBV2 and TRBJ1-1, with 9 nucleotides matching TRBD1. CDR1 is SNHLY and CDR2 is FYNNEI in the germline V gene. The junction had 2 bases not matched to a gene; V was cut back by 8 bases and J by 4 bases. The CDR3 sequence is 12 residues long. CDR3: CASGTGPTEAFF. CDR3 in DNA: TGTGCCAGCGGGACAGGGCCCACTGAAGCTTTCTTT. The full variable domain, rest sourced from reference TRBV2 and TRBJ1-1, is EPEVTQTPSHQVTQMGQEVILRCVPISNHLYFYWYRQILGQKVEFLVSFYNNEISEKSEIFDDQFSVERPDGSNFTLKIRSTKLEDSAMYFCASGTGPTEAFFGQGTRLTVV.

In DNA, the CDR3 is TGTGCCAGCAGTGTGTCAACGGGAGTTAGCTACAATGAGCAGTTCTTC. This gives the protein CASSVSTGVSYNEQFF. The rearrangement joins TRBV6-4 to TRBJ2-1; possible D gene TRBD2, 6 bases. The CDR3 is 16 amino acids. CDR1 and CDR2 from the germline V gene are MRHNA and SNTAGT. Trimming took 4 bases from V and 3 from J, leaving 16 bases between them.

Here the CDR3 DNA reads TGTGCCTGGAGTGTACAGCAGAACACTGAAGCTTTCTTT. Translating gives CAWSVQQNTEAFF. The rearrangement links TRBV30 to TRBJ1-1; D unclear. This CDR3 is built from 13 residues. Germline V gene sequence: CDR1 GTSNPN, CDR2 SVGIG (reference sequence). V dropped 0 bases and J dropped 1 base, with 6 bases sitting between them.

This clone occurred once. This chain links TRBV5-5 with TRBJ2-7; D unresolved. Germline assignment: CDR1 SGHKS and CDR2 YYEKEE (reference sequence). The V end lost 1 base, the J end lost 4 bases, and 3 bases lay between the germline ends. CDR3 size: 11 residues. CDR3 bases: TGTGCCAGCAGCTTGCGGTACGAGCAGTACTTC. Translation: CASSLRYEQYF.

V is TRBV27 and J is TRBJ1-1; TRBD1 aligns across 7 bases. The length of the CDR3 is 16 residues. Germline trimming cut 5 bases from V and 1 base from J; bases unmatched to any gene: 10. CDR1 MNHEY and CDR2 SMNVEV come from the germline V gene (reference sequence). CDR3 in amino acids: CASSPTHRGENTEAFF. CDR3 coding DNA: TGTGCCAGCAGTCCGACCCACAGGGGTGAGAACACTGAAGCTTTCTTT.

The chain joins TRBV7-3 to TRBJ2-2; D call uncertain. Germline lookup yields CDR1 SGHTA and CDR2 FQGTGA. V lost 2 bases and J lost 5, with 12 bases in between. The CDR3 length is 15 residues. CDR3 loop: CASSLRSAGTGELFF. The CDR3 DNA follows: TGTGCCAGCAGCTTACGGAGCGCTGGGACCGGGGAGCTGTTTTTT.